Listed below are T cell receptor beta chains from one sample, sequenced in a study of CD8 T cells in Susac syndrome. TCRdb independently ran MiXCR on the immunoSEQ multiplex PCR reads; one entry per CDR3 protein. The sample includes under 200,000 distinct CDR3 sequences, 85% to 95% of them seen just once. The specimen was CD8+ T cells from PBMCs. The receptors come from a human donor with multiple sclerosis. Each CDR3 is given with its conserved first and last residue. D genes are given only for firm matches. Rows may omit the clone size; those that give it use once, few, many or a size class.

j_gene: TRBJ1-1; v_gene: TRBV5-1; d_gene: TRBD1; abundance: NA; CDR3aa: CASSFTVREGAVNLNTEAFF; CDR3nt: TGCGCCAGCAGCTTTACGGTCCGGGAGGGGGCGGTAAACCTGAACACTGAAGCTTTCTTT
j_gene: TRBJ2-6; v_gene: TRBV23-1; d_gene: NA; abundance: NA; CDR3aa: CASSQGNSGANVLTF; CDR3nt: TGCGCCAGCAGTCAAGGAAACTCTGGGGCCAACGTCCTGACTTTC
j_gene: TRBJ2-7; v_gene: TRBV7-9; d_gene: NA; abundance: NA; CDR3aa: CASSLPRHEQYF; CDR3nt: TGTGCCAGCAGCTTACCCCGCCACGAGCAGTACTTC
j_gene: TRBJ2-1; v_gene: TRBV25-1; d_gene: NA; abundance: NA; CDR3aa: CASSEFSFQQFF; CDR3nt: TGTGCCAGCAGTGAATTTAGCTTTCAGCAGTTCTTC
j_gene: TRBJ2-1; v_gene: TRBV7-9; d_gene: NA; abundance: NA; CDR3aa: CASSLSEGNEQFF; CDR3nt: TGTGCCAGCAGCTTATCAGAGGGCAATGAGCAGTTCTTC
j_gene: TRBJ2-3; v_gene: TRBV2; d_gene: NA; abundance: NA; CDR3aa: CASSDPHRLTLSTQYF; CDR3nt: TGTGCCAGCAGTGATCCCCATAGACTTACCCTCTCTACGCAGTATTTT
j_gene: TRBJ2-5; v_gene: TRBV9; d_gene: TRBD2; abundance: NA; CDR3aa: CASSDSTSGYSQETQYF; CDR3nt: TGTGCCAGCAGCGACTCGACTAGCGGGTACTCCCAAGAGACCCAGTACTTC
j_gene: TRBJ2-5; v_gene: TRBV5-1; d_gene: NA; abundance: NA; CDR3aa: CASSLGGVRKETQYF; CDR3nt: TGCGCCAGCAGCTTGGGAGGCGTACGCAAAGAGACCCAGTACTTC
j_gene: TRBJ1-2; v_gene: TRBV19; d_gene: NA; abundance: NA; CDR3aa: CASSTPYGYTF; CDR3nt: TGTGCCAGTAGTACACCCTATGGCTACACCTTC
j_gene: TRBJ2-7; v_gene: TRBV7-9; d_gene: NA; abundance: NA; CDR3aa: CASRSTEYEQYF; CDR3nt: TGTGCCAGCAGAAGCACAGAGTACGAGCAGTACTTC
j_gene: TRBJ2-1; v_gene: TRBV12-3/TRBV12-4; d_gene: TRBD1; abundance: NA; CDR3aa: CASTPGGQGIIGEQFF; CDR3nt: TGTGCCAGCACCCCTGGGGGACAGGGGATAATTGGTGAGCAGTTCTTC
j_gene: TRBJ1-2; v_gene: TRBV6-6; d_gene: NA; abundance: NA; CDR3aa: CASSYSDRSANYGYTF; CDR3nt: TGTGCCAGCAGTTACTCTGACAGGTCAGCTAACTATGGCTACACCTTC
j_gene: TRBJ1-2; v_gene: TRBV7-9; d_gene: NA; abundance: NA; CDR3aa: CASSIGRAYGYTF; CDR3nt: TGTGCCAGCAGCATCGGAAGGGCCTATGGCTACACCTTC
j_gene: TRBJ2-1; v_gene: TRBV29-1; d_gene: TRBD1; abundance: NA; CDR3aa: CSVPGQGRNEQFF; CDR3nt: TGCAGCGTGCCGGGACAGGGAAGGAATGAGCAGTTCTTC
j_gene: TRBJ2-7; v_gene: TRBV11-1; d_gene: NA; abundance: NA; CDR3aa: CASSPRQILGEETKTVYEQYF; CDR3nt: TGTGCCAGCAGTCCCCGACAGATTCTGGGGGAAGAAACGAAAACCGTTTACGAGCAGTACTTC
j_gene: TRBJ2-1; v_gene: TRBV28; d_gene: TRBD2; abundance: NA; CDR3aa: CASSLAGGQNEQFF; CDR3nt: TGTGCCAGCAGTCTAGCGGGAGGGCAGAATGAGCAGTTCTTC
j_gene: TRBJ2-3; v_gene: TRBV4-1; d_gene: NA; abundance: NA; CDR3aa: CASSQVAITDTQYF; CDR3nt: TGCGCCAGCAGCCAAGTAGCGATAACAGATACGCAGTATTTT
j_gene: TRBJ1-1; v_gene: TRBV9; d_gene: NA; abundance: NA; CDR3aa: CASSPTAVNTEAFF; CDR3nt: TGTGCCAGCAGCCCTACCGCAGTAAACACTGAAGCTTTCTTT
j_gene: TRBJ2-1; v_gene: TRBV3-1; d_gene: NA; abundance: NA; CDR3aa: CASSQVDGLYEQFF; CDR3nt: TGTGCCAGCAGCCAAGTGGATGGGCTCTATGAGCAGTTCTTC
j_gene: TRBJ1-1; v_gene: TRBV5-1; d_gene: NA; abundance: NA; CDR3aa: CASSSPEQGNTEAFF; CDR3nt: TGCGCCAGCAGCTCGCCCGAACAGGGGAACACTGAAGCTTTCTTT
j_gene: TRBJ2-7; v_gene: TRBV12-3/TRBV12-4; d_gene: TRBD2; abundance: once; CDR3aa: CASRIAGVEQYF; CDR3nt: TGTGCCAGCAGAATAGCGGGAGTCGAGCAGTACTTC
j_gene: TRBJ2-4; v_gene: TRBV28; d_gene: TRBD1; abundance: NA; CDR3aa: CASRDNRGDMAKNIQYF; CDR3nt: TGTGCCAGCAGAGATAACAGGGGTGATATGGCCAAAAACATTCAGTACTTC
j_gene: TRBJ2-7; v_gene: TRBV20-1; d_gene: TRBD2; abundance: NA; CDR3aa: CSAPIFTGGPEQYF; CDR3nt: TGCAGTGCTCCTATTTTTACGGGGGGGCCCGAGCAGTACTTC
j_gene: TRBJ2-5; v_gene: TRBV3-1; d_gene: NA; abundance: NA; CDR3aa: CASSQDVGTTGETQYF; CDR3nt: TGTGCCAGCAGCCAAGATGTAGGGACGACGGGAGAGACCCAGTACTTC
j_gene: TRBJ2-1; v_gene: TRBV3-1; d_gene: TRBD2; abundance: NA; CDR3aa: CASSQEEGLAGVREQFF; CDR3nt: TGTGCCAGCAGCCAAGAAGAGGGACTAGCGGGAGTACGTGAGCAGTTCTTC
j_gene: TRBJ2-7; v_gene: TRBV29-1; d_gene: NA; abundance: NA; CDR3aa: CSVELLGGGGEQYF; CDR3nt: TGCAGCGTTGAACTCTTGGGGGGCGGTGGCGAGCAGTACTTC
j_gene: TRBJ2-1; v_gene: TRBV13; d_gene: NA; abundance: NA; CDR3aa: CASSRQYDEQFF; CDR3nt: TGTGCCAGCAGCCGACAGTACGATGAGCAGTTCTTC
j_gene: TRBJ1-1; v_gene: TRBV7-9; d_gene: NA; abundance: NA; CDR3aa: CASSTMNTEAFF; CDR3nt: TGTGCCAGCAGCACGATGAACACTGAAGCTTTCTTT
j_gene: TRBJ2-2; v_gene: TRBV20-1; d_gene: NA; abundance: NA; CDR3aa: CSAHSGANTGELFF; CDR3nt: TGCAGTGCCCATAGCGGTGCGAACACCGGGGAGCTGTTTTTT
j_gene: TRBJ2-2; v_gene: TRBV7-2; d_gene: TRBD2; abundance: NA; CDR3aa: CASSLAGGPSGELFF; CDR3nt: TGTGCCAGCAGCTTAGCGGGAGGGCCGAGCGGGGAGCTGTTTTTT
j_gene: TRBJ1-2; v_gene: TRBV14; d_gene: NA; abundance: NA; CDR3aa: CASSQARNYGYTF; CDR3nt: TGTGCCAGCAGCCAAGCACGCAACTATGGCTACACCTTC
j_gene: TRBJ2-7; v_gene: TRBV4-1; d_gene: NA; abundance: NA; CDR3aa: CASSQGDKPDYEQYF; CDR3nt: TGCGCCAGCAGCCAAGGGGATAAGCCTGACTACGAGCAGTACTTC
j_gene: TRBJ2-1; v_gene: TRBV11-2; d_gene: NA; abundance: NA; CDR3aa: CASSLSRAGIVVF; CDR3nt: TGTGCCAGCAGCTTGTCCCGGGCGGGAATAGTGGTCTTC
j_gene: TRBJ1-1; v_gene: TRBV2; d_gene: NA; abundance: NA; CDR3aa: CASSELDERTEAFF; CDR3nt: TGTGCCAGCAGTGAGTTGGACGAGCGCACTGAAGCTTTCTTT
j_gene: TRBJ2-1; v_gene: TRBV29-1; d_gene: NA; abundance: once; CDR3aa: CSVEPRGAPYNEQFF; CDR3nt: TGCAGCGTTGAACCTAGGGGGGCCCCTTACAATGAGCAGTTCTTC
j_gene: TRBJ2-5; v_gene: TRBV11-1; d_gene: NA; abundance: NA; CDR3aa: CASRPGRSETQYF; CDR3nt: TGTGCCAGCAGGCCGGGGCGGTCGGAGACCCAGTACTTC
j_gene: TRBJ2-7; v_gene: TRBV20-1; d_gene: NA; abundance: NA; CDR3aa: CSARHLSYEQYF; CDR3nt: TGCAGTGCTAGGCACCTTTCCTACGAGCAGTACTTC
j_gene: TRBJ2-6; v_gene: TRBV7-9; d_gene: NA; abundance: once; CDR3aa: CASTTTRLDLVTGANVLTF; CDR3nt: TGTGCCAGCACCACCACTCGTCTCGACTTGGTTACTGGGGCCAACGTCCTGACTTTC
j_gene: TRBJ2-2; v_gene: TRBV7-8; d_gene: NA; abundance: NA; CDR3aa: CASSYSSALNTGELFF; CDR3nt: TGTGCCAGCAGCTACTCTAGCGCCTTGAACACCGGGGAGCTGTTTTTT
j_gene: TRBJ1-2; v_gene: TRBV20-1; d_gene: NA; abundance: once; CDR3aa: CSALGPLDYGYTF; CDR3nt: TGCAGTGCTCTAGGTCCGCTGGACTATGGCTACACCTTC
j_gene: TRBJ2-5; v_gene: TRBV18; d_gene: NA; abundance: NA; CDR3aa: CASSPALDQETQYF; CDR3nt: TGTGCCAGCTCACCGGCCCTGGACCAAGAGACCCAGTACTTC
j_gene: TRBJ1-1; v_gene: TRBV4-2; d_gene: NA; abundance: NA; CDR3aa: CASSPPLGMNTEAFF; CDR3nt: TGTGCCAGCAGCCCCCCCCTGGGGATGAACACTGAAGCTTTCTTT
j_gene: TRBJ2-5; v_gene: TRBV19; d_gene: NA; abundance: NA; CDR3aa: CASSRRKTQYF; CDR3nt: TGTGCCAGTAGTCGCCGAAAGACCCAGTACTTC
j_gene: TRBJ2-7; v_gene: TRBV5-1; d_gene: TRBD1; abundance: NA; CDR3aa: CASSGGTGLTYEQYF; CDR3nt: TGCGCCAGCAGCGGTGGGACAGGACTCACCTACGAGCAGTACTTC
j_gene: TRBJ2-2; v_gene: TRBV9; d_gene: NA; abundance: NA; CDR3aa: CASSVGPGHTNTGELFF; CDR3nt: TGTGCCAGCAGCGTAGGGCCGGGACACACGAACACCGGGGAGCTGTTTTTT
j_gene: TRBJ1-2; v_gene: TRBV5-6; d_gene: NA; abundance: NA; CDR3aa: CASSIEQGVYGYTF; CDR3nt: TGTGCCAGCAGCATAGAACAGGGCGTCTATGGCTACACCTTC
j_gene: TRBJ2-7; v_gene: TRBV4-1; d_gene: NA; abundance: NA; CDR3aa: CASSQEGPEQYF; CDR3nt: TGCGCCAGCAGCCAAGAGGGTCCCGAGCAGTACTTC
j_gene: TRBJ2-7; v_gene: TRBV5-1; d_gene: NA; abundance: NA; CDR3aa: CASSPEESYEQYF; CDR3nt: TGCGCCAGCAGCCCGGAGGAATCCTACGAGCAGTACTTC
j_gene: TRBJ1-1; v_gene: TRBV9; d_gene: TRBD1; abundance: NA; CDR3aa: CASSVSTGGRYTEAFF; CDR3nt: TGTGCCAGCAGCGTATCTACAGGGGGCCGGTACACTGAAGCTTTCTTT
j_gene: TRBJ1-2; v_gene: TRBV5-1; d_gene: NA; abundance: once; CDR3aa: CASSLEETGANYGYTF; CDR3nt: TGCGCCAGCAGCTTGGAAGAGACGGGGGCTAACTATGGCTACACCTTC
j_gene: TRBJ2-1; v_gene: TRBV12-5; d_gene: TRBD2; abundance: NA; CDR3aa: CASATGGLNEQFF; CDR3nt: TGTGCTAGTGCGACGGGGGGGCTTAATGAGCAGTTCTTC
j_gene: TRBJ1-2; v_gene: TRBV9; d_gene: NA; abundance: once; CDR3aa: CASSVGTGPSDGYTF; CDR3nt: TGTGCCAGCAGCGTAGGAACAGGGCCATCCGATGGCTACACCTTC
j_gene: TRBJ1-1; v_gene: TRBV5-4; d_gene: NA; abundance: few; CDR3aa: CASSLEGTEAFF; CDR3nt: TGTGCCAGCAGCTTGGAGGGAACTGAAGCTTTCTTT
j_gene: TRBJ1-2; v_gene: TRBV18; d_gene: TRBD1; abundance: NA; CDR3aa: CASSPVYGTALNYGYTF; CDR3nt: TGTGCCAGCTCACCTGTTTACGGGACAGCGCTTAACTATGGCTACACCTTC